Presented here are 2 T cell receptor beta chains from one specimen sequenced in a study of breast tumors, draining lymph nodes, adjacent tissues. TCRdb re-called the multiplex PCR reads through MiXCR, storing one row per CDR3 protein. The data show about 230,000 distinct CDR3 sequences, with approximately 31% seen just once and roughly 1.5% held by the top ten. Axillary draining lymph nodes of breast cancer patients supplied the node samples. Sequencing input: axillary lymph node tissue. The receptors here all came from a female donor with breast cancer. Some clones in this sample may be carry-over from other donors' samples.

The chain has TRBV9 and TRBJ2-5; 7 bases are shared with TRBD1. The junction had 9 bases not matched to a gene; V was cut back by 4 bases and J by 3 bases. Germline V gene sequence: CDR1 SGDLS, CDR2 YYNGEE. The CDR3 is 15 amino acids. CDR3 DNA sequence: TGTGCCAGCAGCTTCCCCGCGACAGGGAAAGAGACCCAGTACTTC. This sequence encodes CASSFPATGKETQYF.

This clonotype appeared many times. The chain employs TRBV29-1 and TRBJ2-2, with unresolved D. Germline CDR1 SQVTM, CDR2 ANQGSEA. The CDR3 has 16 amino acids. The V and J ends lost 0 bases and 2 bases respectively, with 13 bases between them. CDR3 DNA: TGCAGCGTTGAAGATGGGTCGTACATCAACACCGGGGAGCTGTTTTTT. This encodes CSVEDGSYINTGELFF.